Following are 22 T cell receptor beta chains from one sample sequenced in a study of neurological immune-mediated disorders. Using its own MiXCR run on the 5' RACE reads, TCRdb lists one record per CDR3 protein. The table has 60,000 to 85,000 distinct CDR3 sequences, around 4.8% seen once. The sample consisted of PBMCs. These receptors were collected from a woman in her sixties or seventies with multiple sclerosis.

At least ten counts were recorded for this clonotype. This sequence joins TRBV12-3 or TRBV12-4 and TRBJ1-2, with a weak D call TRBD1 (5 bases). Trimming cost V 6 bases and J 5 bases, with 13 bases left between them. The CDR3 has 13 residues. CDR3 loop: CASSLGPSYGYTF. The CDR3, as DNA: TGTGCCAGCAGCCTGGGACCATCGTATGGCTACACCTTC.

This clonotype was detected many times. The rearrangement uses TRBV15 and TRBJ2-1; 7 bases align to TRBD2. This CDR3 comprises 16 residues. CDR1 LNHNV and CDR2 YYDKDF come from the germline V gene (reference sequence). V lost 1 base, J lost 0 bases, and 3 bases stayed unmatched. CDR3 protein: CATSRGLAASYNEQFF. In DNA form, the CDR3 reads TGTGCCACCAGCAGAGGTCTAGCGGCCTCCTACAATGAGCAGTTCTTC.

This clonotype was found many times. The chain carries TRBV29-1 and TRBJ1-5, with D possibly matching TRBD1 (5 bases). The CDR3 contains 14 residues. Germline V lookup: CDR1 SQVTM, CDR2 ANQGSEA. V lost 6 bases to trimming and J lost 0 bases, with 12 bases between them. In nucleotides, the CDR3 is TGCAGCGTGTCCCAGGGACTTAGCAATCAGCCCCAGCATTTT. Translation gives CSVSQGLSNQPQHF.

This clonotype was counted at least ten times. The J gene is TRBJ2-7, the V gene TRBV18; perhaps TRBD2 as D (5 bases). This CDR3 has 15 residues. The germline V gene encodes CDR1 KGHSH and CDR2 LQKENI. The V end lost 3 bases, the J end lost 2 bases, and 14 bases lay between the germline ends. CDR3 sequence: CASSPYEGPTYEQYF. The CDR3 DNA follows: TGTGCCAGCTCACCCTACGAGGGTCCCACCTACGAGCAGTACTTC.

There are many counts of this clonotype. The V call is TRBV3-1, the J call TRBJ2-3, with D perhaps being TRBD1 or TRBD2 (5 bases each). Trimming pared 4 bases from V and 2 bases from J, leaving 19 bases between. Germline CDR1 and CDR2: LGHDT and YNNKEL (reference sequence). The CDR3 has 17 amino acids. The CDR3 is CASSRWGSGETTDTQYF. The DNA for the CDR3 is TGTGCCAGCAGCCGCTGGGGGAGCGGAGAAACCACAGATACGCAGTATTTT.

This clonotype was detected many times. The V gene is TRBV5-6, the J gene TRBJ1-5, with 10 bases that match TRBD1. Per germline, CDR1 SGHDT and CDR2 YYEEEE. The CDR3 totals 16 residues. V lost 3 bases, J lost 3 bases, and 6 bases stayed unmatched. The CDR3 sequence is CASSSRDRGYNQPQHF. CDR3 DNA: TGTGCCAGCAGCTCCCGGGACAGGGGTTACAATCAGCCCCAGCATTTT.

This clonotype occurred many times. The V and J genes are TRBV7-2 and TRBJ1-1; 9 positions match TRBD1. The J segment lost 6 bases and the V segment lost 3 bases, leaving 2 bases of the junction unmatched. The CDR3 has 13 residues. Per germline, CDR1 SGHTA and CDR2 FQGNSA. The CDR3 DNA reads TGTGCCAGCAGCTTTCGACAGGGGGCTGAAGCTTTCTTT. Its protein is CASSFRQGAEAFF.

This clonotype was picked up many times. The CDR3 loop is CASSLVLLAGSTGELFF. The CDR3 DNA is TGTGCCAGCAGCTTGGTTTTACTAGCGGGTAGCACCGGGGAGCTGTTTTTT. The chain joins TRBV5-8 to TRBJ2-2; 9 bases agree with TRBD2. V lost 0 bases to trimming and J lost 4 bases; unmatched junction nucleotides: 7. CDR1 and CDR2 from the germline V gene are SGHTS and YDEGEE. The CDR3 totals 17 residues.

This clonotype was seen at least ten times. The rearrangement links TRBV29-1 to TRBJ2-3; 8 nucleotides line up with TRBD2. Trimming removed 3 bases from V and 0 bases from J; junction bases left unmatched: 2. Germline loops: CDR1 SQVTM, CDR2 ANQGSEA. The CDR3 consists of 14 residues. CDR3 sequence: CSVEPSGSTDTQYF. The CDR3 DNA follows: TGCAGCGTTGAGCCTAGCGGGAGCACAGATACGCAGTATTTT.

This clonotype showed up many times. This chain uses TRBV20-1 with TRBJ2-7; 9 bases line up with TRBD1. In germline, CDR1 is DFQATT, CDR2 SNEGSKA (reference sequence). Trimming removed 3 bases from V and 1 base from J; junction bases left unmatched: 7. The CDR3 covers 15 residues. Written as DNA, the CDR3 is TGCAGTGCTAGGGGGGGACAGGGCGGTTCCTACGAGCAGTACTTC. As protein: CSARGGQGGSYEQYF.

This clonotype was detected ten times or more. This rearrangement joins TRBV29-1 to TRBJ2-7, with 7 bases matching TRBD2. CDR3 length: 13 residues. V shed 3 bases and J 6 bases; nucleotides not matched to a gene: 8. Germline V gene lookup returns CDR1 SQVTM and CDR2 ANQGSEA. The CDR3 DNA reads TGCAGCGTTGACTCTGGCAGGGAGGGCGAGCAGTACTTC. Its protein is CSVDSGREGEQYF.

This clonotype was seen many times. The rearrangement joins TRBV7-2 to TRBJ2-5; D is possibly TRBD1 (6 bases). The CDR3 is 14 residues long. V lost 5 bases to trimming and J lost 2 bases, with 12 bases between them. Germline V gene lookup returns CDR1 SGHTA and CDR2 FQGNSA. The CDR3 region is CASSPYRAQETQYF. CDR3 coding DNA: TGTGCCAGCAGCCCGTACAGGGCTCAAGAGACCCAGTACTTC.

The CDR3 DNA reads as TGCGCCAGCAGCCAAAGGGACCGAATCTCTGGAAACACCATATATTTT. Its translation: CASSQRDRISGNTIYF. This chain uses TRBV4-1 with TRBJ1-3, with a tentative D call TRBD1 (5 bases). Per germline, CDR1 MGHRA and CDR2 YSYEKL. The V end was cut by 2 bases, the J end by 0 bases, with 11 bases between. CDR3 length equals 16 residues.

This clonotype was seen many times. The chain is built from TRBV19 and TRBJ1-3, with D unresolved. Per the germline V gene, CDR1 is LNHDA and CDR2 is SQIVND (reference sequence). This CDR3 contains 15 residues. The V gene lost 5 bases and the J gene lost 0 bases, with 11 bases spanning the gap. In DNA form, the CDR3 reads TGTGCCAGTAGTCCCGACACGAGCTCTGGAAACACCATATATTTT. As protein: CASSPDTSSGNTIYF. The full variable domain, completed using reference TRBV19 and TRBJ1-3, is DGGITQSPKYLFRKEGQNVTLSCEQNLNHDAMYWYRQDPGQGLRLIYYSQIVNDFQKGDIAEGYSVSREKKESFPLTVTSAQKNPTAFYLCASSPDTSSGNTIYFGEGSWLTVV.

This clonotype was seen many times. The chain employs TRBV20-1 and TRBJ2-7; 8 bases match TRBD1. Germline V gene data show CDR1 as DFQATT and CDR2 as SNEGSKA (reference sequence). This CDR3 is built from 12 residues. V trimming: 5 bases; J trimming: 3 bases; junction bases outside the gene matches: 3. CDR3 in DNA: TGCAGTGCTCAGGGGGCGGTCTACGAGCAGTACTTC. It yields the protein CSAQGAVYEQYF.

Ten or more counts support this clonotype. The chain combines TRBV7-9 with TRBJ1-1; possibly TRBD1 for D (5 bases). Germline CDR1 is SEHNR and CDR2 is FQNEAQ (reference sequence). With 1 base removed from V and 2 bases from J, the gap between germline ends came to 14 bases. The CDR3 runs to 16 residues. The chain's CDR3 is CASSLVGAGSNTEAFF. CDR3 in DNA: TGTGCCAGCAGCTTAGTAGGAGCAGGGTCCAACACTGAAGCTTTCTTT.

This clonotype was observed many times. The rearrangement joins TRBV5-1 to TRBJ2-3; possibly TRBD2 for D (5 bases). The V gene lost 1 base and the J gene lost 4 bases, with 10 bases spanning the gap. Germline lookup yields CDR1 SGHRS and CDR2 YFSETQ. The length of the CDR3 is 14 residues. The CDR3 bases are TGCGCCAGCAGCTTGTTGAGGGTTTCAGATACGCAGTATTTT. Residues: CASSLLRVSDTQYF.

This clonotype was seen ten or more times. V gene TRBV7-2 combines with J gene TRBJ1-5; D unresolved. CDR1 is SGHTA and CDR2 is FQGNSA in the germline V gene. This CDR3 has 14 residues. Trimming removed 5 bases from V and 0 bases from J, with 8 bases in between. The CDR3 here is CASSRGDSNQPQHF. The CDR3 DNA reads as TGTGCCAGCAGCCGTGGGGATAGCAATCAGCCCCAGCATTTT.

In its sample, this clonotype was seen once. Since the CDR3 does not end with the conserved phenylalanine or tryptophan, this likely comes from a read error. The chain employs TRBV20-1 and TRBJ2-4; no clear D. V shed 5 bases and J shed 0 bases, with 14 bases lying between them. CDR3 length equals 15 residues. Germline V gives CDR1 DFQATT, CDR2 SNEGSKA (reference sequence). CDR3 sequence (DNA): TGCAGTGCTCCCCGATCCGAAGAAGCCAAAAACATTCAGTACAAC. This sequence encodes CSAPRSEEAKNIQYN.

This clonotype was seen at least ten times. CDR3 protein: CASRSSSGLGHSYNEQFF. The CDR3 DNA reads TGTGCCAGCCGATCATCTAGCGGACTTGGCCATTCCTACAATGAGCAGTTCTTC. The chain combines TRBV3-1 with TRBJ2-1, with 7 bases aligning to TRBD2. V shed 8 bases, J shed 1 base, and the junction held 17 bases outside the gene matches. Germline CDR1 LGHDT, CDR2 YNNKEL (reference sequence). This CDR3 is 18 amino acids long.

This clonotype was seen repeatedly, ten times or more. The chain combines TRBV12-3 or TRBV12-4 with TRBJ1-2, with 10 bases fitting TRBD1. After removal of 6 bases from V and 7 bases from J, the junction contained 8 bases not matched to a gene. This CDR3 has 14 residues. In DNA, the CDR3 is TGTGCCAGCAGAGCCCCCGGACAGGGGGGTGGCTACACCTTC. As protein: CASRAPGQGGGYTF.

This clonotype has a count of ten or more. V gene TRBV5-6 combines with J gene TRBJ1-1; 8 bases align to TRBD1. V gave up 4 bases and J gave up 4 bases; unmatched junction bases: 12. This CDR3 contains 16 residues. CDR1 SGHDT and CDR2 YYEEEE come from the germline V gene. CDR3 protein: CASSIMTGVVTTEAFF. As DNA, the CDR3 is TGTGCCAGCAGCATAATGACAGGGGTGGTGACCACTGAAGCTTTCTTT.